The sequence of this T cell receptor beta chain was determined in a study of blood T cell repertoires in COVID-19. Assay used: immunoSEQ multiplex PCR; TCRdb lists only in-frame clones, some missing. The table records around 380,000 clones, around 87% of them present only once. V gave up 3 bases and J gave up 4 bases; unmatched junction bases: 3. Looked up from germline, CDR1 is SEHNR and CDR2 is FQNEAQ (reference sequence). CDR3 length: 14 amino acids. This clone was recorded only once. The TCR originated in a man aged 25 to 40 who had recovered from COVID-19. This chain connects TRBV7-9 to TRBJ2-3, with 8 positions matching TRBD2. The source material was PBMCs or T cells enriched from blood (not recorded which). The CDR3 reads CASSLAGGADTQYF. CDR3 bases: TGTGCCAGCAGCTTGGCGGGGGGTGCAGATACGCAGTATTTT. The whole variable domain, remainder taken from reference TRBV7-9 and TRBJ2-3, is DTGVSQNPRHKITKRGQNVTFRCDPISEHNRLYWYRQTLGQGPEFLTYFQNEAQLEKSRLLSDRFSAERPKGSFSTLEIQRTEQGDSAMYLCASSLAGGADTQYFGPGTRLTVL.